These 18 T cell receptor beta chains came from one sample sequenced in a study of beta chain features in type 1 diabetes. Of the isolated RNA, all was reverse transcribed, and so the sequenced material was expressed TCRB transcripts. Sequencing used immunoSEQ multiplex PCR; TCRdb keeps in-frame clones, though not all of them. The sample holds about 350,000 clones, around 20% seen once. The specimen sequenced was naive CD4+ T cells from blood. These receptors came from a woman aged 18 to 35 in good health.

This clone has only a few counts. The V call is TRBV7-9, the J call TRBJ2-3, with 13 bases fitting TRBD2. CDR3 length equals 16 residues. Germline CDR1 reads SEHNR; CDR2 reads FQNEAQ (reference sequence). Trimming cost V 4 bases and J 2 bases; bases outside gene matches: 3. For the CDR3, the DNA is TGTGCCAGCAGCTCCGGACTAGCGGGAGTCACAGATACGCAGTATTTT. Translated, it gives CASSSGLAGVTDTQYF.

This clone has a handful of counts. As DNA, the CDR3 is TGCGCCAGCAGTCAAACAGCGGGAGTATACAATGAGCAGTTCTTC. Its translation: CASSQTAGVYNEQFF. The chain links TRBV23-1 to TRBJ2-1; 8 positions match TRBD2. TRBV23-1 is placed among ORFs of uncertain function. This CDR3 is 15 amino acids long. The J segment lost 4 bases and the V segment lost 2 bases, leaving 4 bases of the junction unmatched.

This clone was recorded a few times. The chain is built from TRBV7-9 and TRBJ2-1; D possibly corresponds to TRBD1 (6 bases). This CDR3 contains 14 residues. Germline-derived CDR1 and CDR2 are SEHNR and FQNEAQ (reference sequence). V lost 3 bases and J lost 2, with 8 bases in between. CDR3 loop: CASSLDSAYNEQFF. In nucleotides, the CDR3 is TGTGCCAGCAGCTTGGACAGTGCCTACAATGAGCAGTTCTTC.

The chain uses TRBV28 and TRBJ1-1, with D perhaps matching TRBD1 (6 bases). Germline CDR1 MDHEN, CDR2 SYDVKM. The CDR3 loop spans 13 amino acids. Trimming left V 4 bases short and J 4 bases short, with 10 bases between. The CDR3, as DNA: TGTGCCAGCAGTTCAGGGGATAGCACTGAAGCTTTCTTT. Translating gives CASSSGDSTEAFF.

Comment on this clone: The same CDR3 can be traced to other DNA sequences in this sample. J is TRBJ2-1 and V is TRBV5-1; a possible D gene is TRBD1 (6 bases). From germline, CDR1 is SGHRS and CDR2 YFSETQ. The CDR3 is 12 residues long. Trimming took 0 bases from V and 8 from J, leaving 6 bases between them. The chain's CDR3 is CASSLDRDEQFF. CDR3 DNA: TGCGCCAGCAGCTTGGACAGGGATGAGCAGTTCTTC.

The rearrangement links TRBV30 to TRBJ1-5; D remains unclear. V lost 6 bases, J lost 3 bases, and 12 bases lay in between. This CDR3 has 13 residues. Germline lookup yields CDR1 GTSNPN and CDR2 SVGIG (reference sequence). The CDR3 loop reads CACRGGVNQPQHF. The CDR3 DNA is TGTGCCTGTCGAGGTGGTGTCAATCAGCCCCAGCATTTT. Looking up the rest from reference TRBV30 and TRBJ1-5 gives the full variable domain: SQTIHQWPATLVQPVGSPLSLECTVEGTSNPNLYWYRQAAGRGLQLLFYSVGIGQISSEVPQNLSASRPQDRQFILSSKKLLLSDSGFYLCACRGGVNQPQHFGDGTRLSIL.

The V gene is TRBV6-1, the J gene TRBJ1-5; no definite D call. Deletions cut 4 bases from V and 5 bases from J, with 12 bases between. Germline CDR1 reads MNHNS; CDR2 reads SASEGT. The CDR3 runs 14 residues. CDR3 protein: CASSVEGAYQPQHF. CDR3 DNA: TGTGCCAGCAGTGTTGAGGGCGCCTATCAGCCCCAGCATTTT.

CDR3 DNA sequence: TGTGCCAGCTCGCGGACAGAGAACACTGAAGCTTTCTTT. This codes for CASSRTENTEAFF. This chain uses TRBV18 with TRBJ1-1; tentative D call: TRBD1 (6 bases). This CDR3 region has 13 residues. Germline loops: CDR1 KGHSH, CDR2 LQKENI. V lost 6 bases to trimming and J lost 1 base, with 9 bases between them.

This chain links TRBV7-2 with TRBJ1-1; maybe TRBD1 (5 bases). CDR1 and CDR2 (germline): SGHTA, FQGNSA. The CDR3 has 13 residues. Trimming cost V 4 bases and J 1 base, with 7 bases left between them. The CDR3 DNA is TGTGCCAGCAGCTCAACAGGGAACACTGAAGCTTTCTTT. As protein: CASSSTGNTEAFF.

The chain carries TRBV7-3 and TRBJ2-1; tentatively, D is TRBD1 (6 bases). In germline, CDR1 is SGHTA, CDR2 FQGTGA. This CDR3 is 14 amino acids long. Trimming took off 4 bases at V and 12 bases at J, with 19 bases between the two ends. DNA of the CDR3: TGTGCCAGCAGCTCCACCGGGGCCGGGACACGGCAGTTCTTC. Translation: CASSSTGAGTRQFF. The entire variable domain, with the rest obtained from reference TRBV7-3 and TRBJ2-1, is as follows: GAGVSQTPSNKVTEKGKYVELRCDPISGHTALYWYRQSLGQGPEFLIYFQGTGAADDSGLPNDRFFAVRPEGSVSTLKIQRTERGDSAVYLCASSSTGAGTRQFFGPGTRLTVL.

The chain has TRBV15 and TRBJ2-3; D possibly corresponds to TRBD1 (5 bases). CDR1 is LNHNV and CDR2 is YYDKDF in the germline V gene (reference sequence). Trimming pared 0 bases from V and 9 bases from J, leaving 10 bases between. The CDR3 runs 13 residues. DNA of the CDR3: TGTGCCACCAGCAGAGATGAGGCAGGGACGCAGTATTTT. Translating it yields CATSRDEAGTQYF.

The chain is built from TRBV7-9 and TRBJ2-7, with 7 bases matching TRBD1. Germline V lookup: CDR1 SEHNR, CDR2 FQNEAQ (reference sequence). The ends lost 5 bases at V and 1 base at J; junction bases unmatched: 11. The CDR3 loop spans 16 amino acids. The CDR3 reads CASSTLQGSISYEQYF. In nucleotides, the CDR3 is TGTGCCAGCAGCACTTTACAGGGGTCCATTTCCTACGAGCAGTACTTC.

CDR3 loop: CASSLYSYEQYF. The CDR3 nucleotides read TGTGCCAGCAGTTTATACTCCTACGAGCAGTACTTC. The chain is built from TRBV2 and TRBJ2-7; D not certain. CDR3 length: 12 amino acids. CDR1 and CDR2 from the germline V gene are SNHLY and FYNNEI. V was trimmed by 5 bases and J by 0 bases, leaving 5 bases between them.

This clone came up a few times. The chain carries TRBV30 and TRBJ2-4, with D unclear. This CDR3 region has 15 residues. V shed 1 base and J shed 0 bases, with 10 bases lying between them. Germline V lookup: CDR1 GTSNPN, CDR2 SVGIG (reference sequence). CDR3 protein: CAWSGDYLAKNIQYF. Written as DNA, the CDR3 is TGTGCCTGGAGTGGAGATTACCTAGCCAAAAACATTCAGTACTTC. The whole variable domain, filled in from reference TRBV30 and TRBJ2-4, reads SQTIHQWPATLVQPVGSPLSLECTVEGTSNPNLYWYRQAAGRGLQLLFYSVGIGQISSEVPQNLSASRPQDRQFILSSKKLLLSDSGFYLCAWSGDYLAKNIQYFGAGTRLSVL.

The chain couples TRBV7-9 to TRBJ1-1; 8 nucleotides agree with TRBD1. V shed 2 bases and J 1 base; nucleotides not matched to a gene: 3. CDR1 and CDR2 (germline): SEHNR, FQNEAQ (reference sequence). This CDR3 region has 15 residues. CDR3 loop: CASSLQGAGNTEAFF. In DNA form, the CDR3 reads TGTGCCAGCAGCTTACAGGGGGCTGGGAACACTGAAGCTTTCTTT.

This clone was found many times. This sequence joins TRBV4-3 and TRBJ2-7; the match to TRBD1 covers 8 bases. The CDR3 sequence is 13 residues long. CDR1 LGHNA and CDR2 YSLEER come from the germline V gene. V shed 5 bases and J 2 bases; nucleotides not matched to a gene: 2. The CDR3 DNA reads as TGCGCCAGCAGCAGGGGACAGGCCTACGAGCAGTACTTC. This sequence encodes CASSRGQAYEQYF.

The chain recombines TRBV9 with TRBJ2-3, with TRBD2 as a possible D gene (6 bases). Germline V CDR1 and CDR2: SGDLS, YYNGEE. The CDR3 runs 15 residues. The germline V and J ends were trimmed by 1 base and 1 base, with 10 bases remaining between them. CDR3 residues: CASSVFGTGTDTQYF. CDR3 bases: TGTGCCAGCAGCGTATTCGGGACTGGCACAGATACGCAGTATTTT.

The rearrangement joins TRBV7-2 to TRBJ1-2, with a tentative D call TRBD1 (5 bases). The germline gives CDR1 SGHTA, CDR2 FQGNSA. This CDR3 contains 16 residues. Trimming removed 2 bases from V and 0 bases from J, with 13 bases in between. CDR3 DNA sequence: TGTGCCAGCAGCTTATTTTTGGGGGGAGCTAACTATGGCTACACCTTC. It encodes CASSLFLGGANYGYTF.